These 28 T cell receptor beta chains came from one sample sequenced in a study of CD8+CD57+ T cells in acquired aplastic anemia. Genomic DNA templated the TCR beta VDJ and CDR3 profiling. TCRdb passed the reads through MiXCR, listing each CDR3 protein once. The repertoire holds about 180,000 distinct CDR3 sequences, with approximately 46% as singletons. Sequenced input: sorted CD4+, CD8+, or CD8+CD57+ T cells (not recorded which) from PBMCs. These receptors all come from a human donor in good health.

This clonotype was seen at least ten times. The chain is built from TRBV10-3 and TRBJ2-1; maybe TRBD2 (6 bases). This CDR3 is 13 amino acids long. V was cut by 7 bases and J by 4 bases, with 11 bases left in between. Germline V gene data show CDR1 as ENHRY and CDR2 as SYGVKD. The CDR3: CAIKASEYNEQFF. Here the CDR3 DNA reads TGTGCCATCAAGGCTAGCGAGTACAATGAGCAGTTCTTC.

This clonotype was seen more than once but under ten times. The chain couples TRBV13 to TRBJ1-1, with a weak D call TRBD1 (6 bases). Germline V gene lookup returns CDR1 PRHDT and CDR2 FYEKMQ (reference sequence). V gave up 5 bases and J gave up 5 bases, with 9 bases separating them. The CDR3 extends over 12 amino acids. The CDR3 here is CASSLTGTEAFF. CDR3 DNA: TGTGCCAGCAGCCTAACAGGGACTGAAGCTTTCTTT.

The gene calls are TRBV18 and TRBJ2-7; the match to TRBD1 covers 7 bases. The trim removed 3 bases at V and 5 bases at J, leaving 4 bases unmatched. The germline V gene has CDR1 KGHSH and CDR2 LQKENI. The CDR3 covers 13 residues. CDR3: CASSPDRNHEQYF. CDR3 sequence (DNA): TGTGCCAGCTCACCGGACAGGAACCACGAGCAGTACTTC.

This clonotype was observed at least ten times. This chain uses TRBV19 with TRBJ2-3; D perhaps matches TRBD1 (6 bases). Between the trimmed V and J ends, which lost 4 bases and 7 bases, there was a span of 15 bases. CDR3 length: 14 residues. Germline CDR1 LNHDA, CDR2 SQIVND (reference sequence). CDR3 bases: TGTGCCAGTAGTACATCGCTACAGGGAAATACGCAGTATTTT. It specifies CASSTSLQGNTQYF. Together with reference TRBV19 and TRBJ2-3, the CDR3 gives the full variable domain: DGGITQSPKYLFRKEGQNVTLSCEQNLNHDAMYWYRQDPGQGLRLIYYSQIVNDFQKGDIAEGYSVSREKKESFPLTVTSAQKNPTAFYLCASSTSLQGNTQYFGPGTRLTVL.

This clonotype was seen ten or more times. The chain uses TRBV7-2 and TRBJ1-2; D gene unclear. V shed 1 base and J shed 4 bases, with 10 bases lying between them. The CDR3 runs 14 residues. Looked up from germline, CDR1 is SGHTA and CDR2 is FQGNSA. The CDR3 here is CASSLVGRSYGYTF. DNA of the CDR3: TGTGCCAGCAGCTTAGTGGGTAGGAGCTATGGCTACACCTTC. The whole variable domain, filled in from reference TRBV7-2 and TRBJ1-2, reads GAGVSQSPSNKVTEKGKDVELRCDPISGHTALYWYRQSLGQGLEFLIYFQGNSAPDKSGLPSDRFSAERTGGSVSTLTIQRTQQEDSAVYLCASSLVGRSYGYTFGSGTRLTVV.

The chain uses TRBV19 and TRBJ2-5; possibly TRBD1 for D (5 bases). This CDR3 region has 13 residues. The V and J ends lost 8 bases and 4 bases respectively, with 14 bases between them. Germline V gene data show CDR1 as LNHDA and CDR2 as SQIVND (reference sequence). The CDR3 protein is CASGRGSSETQYF. The CDR3, as DNA: TGTGCCAGTGGTAGGGGATCTTCAGAGACCCAGTACTTC.

The chain couples TRBV7-9 to TRBJ2-5; D is tentatively TRBD1 or TRBD2 (5 bases each). In germline, CDR1 is SEHNR, CDR2 FQNEAQ (reference sequence). This CDR3 contains 12 residues. Between the trimmed V and J ends, which lost 5 bases and 5 bases, there was a span of 9 bases. In DNA form, the CDR3 reads TGTGCCAGCAGCCGGGACGGGGAGACCCAGTACTTC. Residues: CASSRDGETQYF.

This sequence joins TRBV20-1 and TRBJ2-3; 16 bases agree with TRBD2. With V trimmed by 5 bases and J by 6 bases, 8 bases remained unmatched. Germline CDR1 and CDR2: DFQATT and SNEGSKA (reference sequence). CDR3 size: 16 residues. The CDR3 reads CSAVGTSGGAGDTQYF. DNA of the CDR3: TGCAGTGCTGTCGGGACTAGCGGGGGGGCCGGGGATACGCAGTATTTT.

This clonotype was recorded at least ten times. The V call is TRBV19, the J call TRBJ1-5; weak D call: TRBD1 (5 bases). Germline CDR1 and CDR2: LNHDA and SQIVND (reference sequence). This CDR3 spans 15 amino acids. V was cut by 3 bases and J by 7 bases, with 16 bases left in between. The CDR3, as DNA: TGTGCCAGTAGTATCCAGCGAGGGGTTGGGCAGCCCCAGCATTTT. As protein: CASSIQRGVGQPQHF.

Worth noting for this clonotype: A much larger clone lies a single base off, so this may be a read error. The chain combines TRBV6-5 with TRBJ2-7; the D gene is possibly TRBD2 (5 bases). CDR3 length: 15 residues. Germline CDR1 MNHEY, CDR2 SVGAGI. V lost 4 bases to trimming and J lost 2 bases, with 15 bases between them. CDR3 bases: TGTGCCAGCAGTTTGTCCCTCGAGGGTCCCTACGAGCAGTACTTC. This gives the protein CASSLSLEGPYEQYF.

The V and J genes are TRBV19 and TRBJ2-5; D gene ambiguous. Germline lookup yields CDR1 LNHDA and CDR2 SQIVND (reference sequence). The CDR3 runs to 13 residues. Deletions cut 8 bases from V and 1 base from J, with 11 bases between. The chain's CDR3 is CASGWAIQETQYF. The CDR3 DNA is TGTGCCAGTGGGTGGGCCATCCAAGAGACCCAGTACTTC.

The rearrangement joins TRBV20-1 to TRBJ2-7; D is perhaps TRBD1 (6 bases). Looked up from germline, CDR1 is DFQATT and CDR2 is SNEGSKA (reference sequence). The CDR3 sequence is 13 residues long. V lost 1 base and J 6 bases, leaving 13 bases between the germline ends. CDR3 bases: TGCAGTGCTAGAGGTTACAGGGAAAGCGAGCAGTACTTC. Protein product: CSARGYRESEQYF.

This chain uses TRBV28 with TRBJ2-6, with TRBD1 as a possible D gene (5 bases). CDR1 and CDR2 from the germline V gene are MDHEN and SYDVKM. V was cut by 5 bases and J by 0 bases, with 8 bases left in between. The CDR3 runs 15 residues. CDR3 nucleotide sequence: TGTGCCAGCAGTGAGACAGACTCTGGGGCCAACGTCCTGACTTTC. Residues: CASSETDSGANVLTF.

This clonotype was recorded many times. This chain uses TRBV10-2 with TRBJ1-4; D possibly corresponds to TRBD1 (5 bases). Germline V gene data show CDR1 as WSHSY and CDR2 as SAAADI. The CDR3 has 13 amino acids. V lost 2 bases and J 15 bases, leaving 16 bases between the germline ends. CDR3 nucleotide sequence: TGCGCCAGCAGTGAGCGTCAGGGTGGGATATTGTTTTTT. It is translated as CASSERQGGILFF.

This clonotype was recorded many times. This chain joins TRBV24-1 and TRBJ2-2; D might be TRBD1 (5 bases). Germline V gene data show CDR1 as KGHDR and CDR2 as SFDVKD. This CDR3 region has 15 residues. The V end lost 3 bases, the J end lost 3 bases, and 10 bases lay between the germline ends. DNA of the CDR3: TGTGCCACCAGTGATCCAGGGCTCCACACCGGGGAGCTGTTTTTT. It translates to CATSDPGLHTGELFF.

This clonotype appeared many times. The chain links TRBV7-2 to TRBJ2-3; D gene ambiguous. The CDR3 is 12 amino acids. The V gene's germline CDR1 is SGHTA and CDR2 FQGNSA. Trimming took 0 bases from V and 5 from J, leaving 3 bases between them. The CDR3 is CASSLALDTQYF. The CDR3 DNA reads TGTGCCAGCAGCTTAGCGCTAGATACGCAGTATTTT.

The gene calls are TRBV7-6 and TRBJ2-5; no clear D gene. The V and J ends lost 7 bases and 5 bases respectively, with 14 bases between them. The V gene's germline CDR1 is SGHVS and CDR2 FNYEAQ. The CDR3 is 13 residues long. CDR3 sequence: CASTPVGGETQYF. CDR3 nucleotides: TGTGCCAGCACCCCTGTGGGCGGTGAGACCCAGTACTTC.

The J gene is TRBJ1-2, the V gene TRBV7-9, with D possibly TRBD1 on 5 matching bases. CDR3 size: 13 residues. Deletions cut 8 bases from V and 4 bases from J, with 14 bases between. Germline V lookup: CDR1 SEHNR, CDR2 FQNEAQ (reference sequence). The DNA for the CDR3 is TGTGCCAGCCTTGCTGATGGGGCCTATGGCTACACCTTC. Its translation: CASLADGAYGYTF.

This chain connects TRBV7-6 to TRBJ2-7; D unclear. V was shortened by 5 bases and J by 2 bases, with 10 bases between the two germline ends. This CDR3 comprises 13 residues. CDR1 is SGHVS and CDR2 is FNYEAQ in the germline V gene. CDR3 amino acids: CASSPFGPYEQYF. CDR3 coding DNA: TGTGCCAGCAGCCCGTTCGGGCCCTACGAGCAGTACTTC.

This clonotype was counted many times. The chain combines TRBV12-3 or TRBV12-4 with TRBJ2-7; TRBD2 agrees at 11 bases. CDR3 length equals 15 residues. J lost 2 bases, V lost 3 bases, and 3 bases had no gene match. CDR3 loop: CASSFIAGGAYEQYF. CDR3 DNA: TGTGCCAGCAGTTTCATAGCGGGAGGGGCCTACGAGCAGTACTTC.

Turning to this clonotype: This may come from a read error, since a much larger clone is one base off. V gene TRBV20-1 combines with J gene TRBJ1-3, with D possibly matching TRBD1 (5 bases). Per germline, CDR1 DFQATT and CDR2 SNEGSKA (reference sequence). The CDR3 is 14 residues long. CDR3 amino acids: CSASLPGSGNTICF. In nucleotides, the CDR3 is TGCAGTGCTAGCCTCCCAGGGTCCGGAAACACCATATGTTTT.

This clonotype was counted ten times or more. The CDR3 loop is CASSIDWWARKAGELFF. Here the CDR3 DNA reads TGTGCCAGTAGTATAGATTGGTGGGCCAGGAAAGCCGGGGAGCTGTTTTTT. V is TRBV19 and J is TRBJ2-2; no firm D call. Deletions cut 0 bases from V and 6 bases from J, with 17 bases between. Germline V gene lookup returns CDR1 LNHDA and CDR2 SQIVND (reference sequence). This CDR3 contains 17 residues. Based on the CDR3 plus reference TRBV19 and TRBJ2-2, the full variable domain is DGGITQSPKYLFRKEGQNVTLSCEQNLNHDAMYWYRQDPGQGLRLIYYSQIVNDFQKGDIAEGYSVSREKKESFPLTVTSAQKNPTAFYLCASSIDWWARKAGELFFGEGSRLTVL.

The chain recombines TRBV11-1 with TRBJ2-5; D is perhaps TRBD1 or TRBD2 (5 bases each). The CDR3 contains 21 residues. V was clipped by 3 bases and J by 2 bases, with 31 bases between them. The V gene's germline CDR1 is SGHAT and CDR2 FQDESV (reference sequence). CDR3 coding DNA: TGTGCCAGCAGCTTCCTAACGTTCGTTGGGACCAGCCTCTATGCACAAGAGACCCAGTACTTC. Encoded protein: CASSFLTFVGTSLYAQETQYF.

The V and J genes are TRBV7-9 and TRBJ2-7, with 7 bases fitting TRBD1. The CDR3 has 14 amino acids. Germline assignment: CDR1 SEHNR and CDR2 FQNEAQ (reference sequence). Unmatched junction bases numbered 6, after V lost 5 bases and J lost 2 bases. CDR3 sequence (DNA): TGTGCCAGCAGCCCTGTGACAGGGACCTACGAGCAGTACTTC. Translation: CASSPVTGTYEQYF.

The rearrangement joins TRBV29-1 to TRBJ2-7; the match to TRBD1 covers 9 bases. Trimming cost V 2 bases and J 4 bases; bases outside gene matches: 3. The CDR3 has 13 residues. Germline CDR1 reads SQVTM; CDR2 reads ANQGSEA. Here the CDR3 DNA reads TGCAGCGTTGAATTGGGACAGGGTTACGAGCAGTACTTC. This sequence encodes CSVELGQGYEQYF.

Ten or more counts support this clonotype. Here the CDR3 reads CASRLGLIYEQYF. The CDR3 DNA reads TGTGCCAGCAGACTTGGACTTATCTACGAGCAGTACTTC. The chain has TRBV6-2 or TRBV6-3 and TRBJ2-7, with D possibly being TRBD2 (5 bases). CDR3 length equals 13 residues. V was trimmed by 6 bases and J by 3 bases, leaving 12 bases between them. The germline V gene encodes CDR1 MNHEY and CDR2 SVGEGT.

The J gene is TRBJ2-1, the V gene TRBV7-3; weak D call: TRBD2 (6 bases). CDR1 is SGHTA, CDR2 FQGTGA, per germline. CDR3 length: 17 amino acids. Trimming removed 0 bases at V and 5 bases at J, with 17 bases between. CDR3 sequence: CASSLTFTSHSDNEQFF. CDR3 coding DNA: TGTGCCAGCAGCTTAACGTTTACTAGCCATTCCGACAATGAGCAGTTCTTC.

In this sample, this clonotype turned up once. The chain is built from TRBV9 and TRBJ1-1; 9 bases align to TRBD1. The CDR3 extends over 19 amino acids. After removal of 0 bases from V and 1 base from J, the junction contained 13 bases not matched to a gene. Germline values: CDR1 SGDLS, CDR2 YYNGEE. In DNA form, the CDR3 reads TGTGCCAGCAGCGTAGCTGAACAGGGGGCAGTTAGGTCGAACACTGAAGCTTTCTTT. It translates to CASSVAEQGAVRSNTEAFF. Based on the CDR3 plus reference TRBV9 and TRBJ1-1, the full variable domain is DSGVTQTPKHLITATGQRVTLRCSPRSGDLSVYWYQQSLDQGLQFLIQYYNGEERAKGNILERFSAQQFPDLHSELNLSSLELGDSALYFCASSVAEQGAVRSNTEAFFGQGTRLTVV.